Below are 4 T cell receptor beta chains sequenced from a single sample in a study of T cell responses to AZD1222 COVID-19 vaccine. Measured with immunoSEQ multiplex PCR; TCRdb has only the in-frame clones, and not every one. The sample lists about 62,000 clones, 80% to 90% occurring once. Sequencing was performed on peripheral blood, taken on day 0 of AZD1222 vaccination. These receptors came from an adult in good health.

The chain uses TRBV30 and TRBJ2-7; D is unclear. This CDR3 is 12 amino acids long. Trimming left V 0 bases short and J 6 bases short, with 9 bases between. CDR1 is GTSNPN and CDR2 is SVGIG in the germline V gene (reference sequence). The CDR3 loop is CAWSVRASEQYF. The CDR3 DNA reads TGTGCCTGGAGTGTACGGGCTTCCGAGCAGTACTTC.

The chain combines TRBV6-6 with TRBJ2-1; D is unresolved. Trimming shortened V by 0 bases and J by 8 bases, and 14 bases separated the two germline ends. The CDR3 runs 15 residues. Germline assignment: CDR1 MNHNY and CDR2 SVGAGI (reference sequence). The CDR3 region is CASSYSEGFGDEQFF. The CDR3 bases are TGTGCCAGCAGTTACTCAGAAGGGTTTGGCGATGAGCAGTTCTTC.

The chain employs TRBV29-1 and TRBJ1-4; possible D gene TRBD1, 5 bases. Trimming left V 7 bases short and J 8 bases short, with 11 bases between. CDR1 SQVTM and CDR2 ANQGSEA come from the germline V gene. The CDR3 contains 11 residues. The CDR3 nucleotides are TGCAGCGCAAACGGGGGGGAAAAACTGTTTTTT. Its translation is CSANGGEKLFF.

The gene calls are TRBV7-9 and TRBJ2-5; 11 bases match TRBD1. The germline gives CDR1 SEHNR, CDR2 FQNEAQ (reference sequence). The CDR3 is 15 residues long. V trimming: 6 bases; J trimming: 4 bases; junction bases outside the gene matches: 7. The CDR3 region is CASSSLGTGGETQYF. In DNA, the CDR3 is TGTGCCAGCAGTTCTCTCGGGACAGGGGGAGAGACCCAGTACTTC.